Each of the 29 T cell receptor beta chains below was sequenced from the same sample in a study of blood T cells in healthy people across ages. Sample-barcoded 5' priming and a J-beta primer mix drove a second PCR of about 7 to 11 cycles. MiXCR was run by TCRdb on the 5' RACE reads, yielding one entry per CDR3 protein. The data show 1.5 million to 2 million distinct CDR3 sequences, around 50% seen once. Sequenced sample: blood. The receptors shown here come from a woman aged 40 to 49 in good health.

As DNA, the CDR3 is TGTGCCACCAGTGACAACACAGGGACGAGGATTTCTCAGCCCCAGCATTTT. Encoded protein: CATSDNTGTRISQPQHF. V and J are TRBV24-1 and TRBJ1-5; D is perhaps TRBD1 (6 bases). Germline V gives CDR1 KGHDR, CDR2 SFDVKD. The CDR3 length is 17 residues. V shed 4 bases and J shed 6 bases, with 21 bases lying between them.

This clonotype was seen once. The rearrangement uses TRBV20-1 and TRBJ2-5; 8 bases agree with TRBD2. The CDR3 length is 16 residues. The ends lost 0 bases at V and 2 bases at J; junction bases unmatched: 8. The germline V gene has CDR1 DFQATT and CDR2 SNEGSKA (reference sequence). CDR3 sequence reads: CSAREVAGTSQETQYF. CDR3 DNA sequence: TGCAGTGCTAGAGAAGTAGCGGGGACCTCACAAGAGACCCAGTACTTC.

This sequence joins TRBV6-2 or TRBV6-3 and TRBJ1-1; TRBD1 might be the D (5 bases). Germline assignment: CDR1 MNHEY and CDR2 SVGEGT. Trimming shortened V by 1 base and J by 3 bases, and 9 bases separated the two germline ends. The CDR3 is made up of 14 amino acids. The CDR3 bases are TGTGCCAGCAGTTACTTGGGGGATGACACTGAAGCTTTCTTT. This gives the protein CASSYLGDDTEAFF.

V gene TRBV29-1 combines with J gene TRBJ2-5; weak D call: TRBD1 (6 bases). The CDR3 consists of 13 residues. Germline V gene lookup returns CDR1 SQVTM and CDR2 ANQGSEA. V was cut by 5 bases and J by 1 base, with 11 bases left in between. The CDR3 DNA reads TGCAGCGTTAACCAGGGGTCCCAAGAGACCCAGTACTTC. Amino acids: CSVNQGSQETQYF.

This clonotype was recorded a few times. This chain connects TRBV7-9 to TRBJ2-7; 9 nucleotides align to TRBD2. From germline, CDR1 is SEHNR and CDR2 FQNEAQ (reference sequence). V shed 4 bases and J 2 bases; nucleotides not matched to a gene: 15. CDR3 length: 18 amino acids. Here the CDR3 reads CASSSGKWGGGVPYEQYF. CDR3 sequence (DNA): TGTGCCAGCAGCTCCGGAAAATGGGGCGGGGGGGTCCCCTACGAGCAGTACTTC.

This sequence joins TRBV9 and TRBJ2-1, with D possibly matching TRBD2 (5 bases). CDR3 size: 13 residues. Germline-derived CDR1 and CDR2 are SGDLS and YYNGEE. Trimming removed 4 bases from V and 7 bases from J, with 12 bases in between. For the CDR3, the DNA is TGTGCCAGCAGCACAAGACCGGGGAATGAGCAGTTCTTC. Translation: CASSTRPGNEQFF.

The gene calls are TRBV20-1 and TRBJ2-3; D possibly matches TRBD1 or TRBD2 (7 bases each). V lost 0 bases and J lost 3, with 13 bases in between. This CDR3 region has 15 residues. CDR1 and CDR2 (germline): DFQATT, SNEGSKA (reference sequence). CDR3 nucleotides: TGCAGTGCTAGAGACAGGGGGGGAACGACAGATACGCAGTATTTT. This gives the protein CSARDRGGTTDTQYF.

The chain uses TRBV28 and TRBJ2-3; 13 bases are shared with TRBD2. CDR3 length: 17 residues. V lost 4 bases and J lost 6; bases outside the gene matches: 10. Germline V gives CDR1 MDHEN, CDR2 SYDVKM. The CDR3 sequence: CASSSPGTSGTRDTQYF. The CDR3 DNA reads as TGTGCCAGCAGTTCCCCCGGGACTAGCGGGACTCGGGATACGCAGTATTTT.

As regards this clonotype: The junction does not match germline at one end; this may be a read error. The V gene is TRBV5-1, the J gene TRBJ1-2; TRBD1 might be the D (6 bases). CDR1 and CDR2 from the germline V gene are SGHRS and YFSETQ. The CDR3 totals 13 residues. The CDR3 nucleotides read TGCGCCAGCAAGCCAGGGGCTAACTATGGCTGCACCTTC. Residues: CASKPGANYGCTF.

The gene calls are TRBV7-2 and TRBJ1-4, with 9 bases identical to TRBD1. The V gene end was trimmed by 6 bases and the J gene end by 8 bases; junction bases not matched to a gene: 7. The CDR3 has 14 amino acids. In germline, CDR1 is SGHTA, CDR2 FQGNSA. The DNA of the CDR3 is TGTGCCAGCAGAGGTCGACAGGGGGTAGAAAAACTGTTTTTT. This codes for CASRGRQGVEKLFF. Variable domain in full (rest from reference TRBV7-2 and TRBJ1-4): GAGVSQSPSNKVTEKGKDVELRCDPISGHTALYWYRQSLGQGLEFLIYFQGNSAPDKSGLPSDRFSAERTGGSVSTLTIQRTQQEDSAVYLCASRGRQGVEKLFFGSGTQLSVL.

The CDR3 region is CASSQDRGPTGELFF. CDR3 in DNA: TGTGCCAGTAGCCAGGACAGGGGGCCCACCGGGGAGCTGTTTTTT. This rearrangement joins TRBV19 to TRBJ2-2; 11 bases line up with TRBD1. The CDR3 covers 15 residues. CDR1 is LNHDA, CDR2 SQIVND, per germline (reference sequence). Losses at the gene ends were 6 bases for V and 4 bases for J; bases not matched to a gene: 4.

This clonotype was counted between two and nine times. The genes are TRBV15 and TRBJ2-5; no clear D gene. The CDR3 extends over 14 amino acids. The V gene's germline CDR1 is LNHNV and CDR2 YYDKDF (reference sequence). V shed 0 bases and J shed 5 bases, with 10 bases lying between them. This CDR3 is CATSRDLMGETQYF. The CDR3 DNA reads TGTGCCACCAGCAGAGATTTGATGGGGGAGACCCAGTACTTC. Full variable domain (outside the CDR3, taken from reference TRBV15 and TRBJ2-5): DAMVIQNPRYQVTQFGKPVTLSCSQTLNHNVMYWYQQKSSQAPKLLFHYYDKDFNNEADTPDNFQSRRPNTSFCFLDIRSPGLGDTAMYLCATSRDLMGETQYFGPGTRLLVL.

The chain combines TRBV28 with TRBJ1-2, with D possibly being TRBD1 (5 bases). The V and J ends lost 3 bases and 7 bases respectively, with 6 bases between them. The CDR3 has 11 amino acids. CDR1 and CDR2 from the germline V gene are MDHEN and SYDVKM. This chain's CDR3 is CASSLDTGYTF. CDR3 in DNA: TGTGCCAGCAGTTTGGACACTGGCTACACCTTC.

This clonotype was counted only a few times. The chain has TRBV20-1 and TRBJ2-1; 9 bases are a match to TRBD2. Germline assignment: CDR1 DFQATT and CDR2 SNEGSKA (reference sequence). The CDR3 has 14 amino acids. J gave up 2 bases and V 4 bases, and 3 bases lay outside the gene matches. The CDR3: CSATTSGPYNEQFF. In DNA form, the CDR3 reads TGCAGTGCTACGACTAGCGGACCCTACAATGAGCAGTTCTTC.

In the case of this clonotype: A read error may produce the germline difference seen at one junction end. The chain has TRBV5-1 and TRBJ2-7; D might be TRBD2 (6 bases). The J call may be mistaken, given a closer DNA end match to TRBJ2-4. The CDR3 runs 16 residues. The germline CDR1 and CDR2 sequences are SGHRS and YFSETQ. The CDR3 here is CAGSLEGGRAKNIQYF. CDR3 nucleotides: TGCGCCGGCAGCTTGGAGGGTGGCAGGGCCAAAAACATTCAGTACTTC.

A few counts support this clonotype. This chain links TRBV3-1 with TRBJ2-3, with 11 bases that match TRBD2. The CDR3 runs to 14 residues. J gave up 7 bases and V 4 bases, and 4 bases lay outside the gene matches. Germline loops: CDR1 LGHDT, CDR2 YNNKEL (reference sequence). The CDR3 DNA reads TGTGCCAGCAGCCTAACTAGCGGGGGATATACGCAGTATTTT. Translation: CASSLTSGGYTQYF.

V is TRBV27 and J is TRBJ2-5; 16 bases are shared with TRBD2. The ends lost 5 bases at V and 1 base at J; junction bases unmatched: 10. The CDR3 length is 19 residues. CDR1 is MNHEY and CDR2 is SMNVEV in the germline V gene (reference sequence). CDR3 protein: CASSPNPGLAGGTQETQYF. CDR3 sequence (DNA): TGTGCCAGCAGTCCAAATCCGGGACTAGCGGGGGGGACCCAAGAGACCCAGTACTTC.

Of note for this clonotype: Sequence at one end of the junction differs from germline and may be a read error. V and J are TRBV6-5 and TRBJ2-7; TRBD1 might be the D (6 bases). Gene TRBJ2-5 matches the end of the DNA better, so the J call may be wrong. CDR1 MNHEY and CDR2 SVGAGI come from the germline V gene. CDR3 size: 17 residues. CDR3 loop: CTSSYLTSGGYQETQYF. CDR3 nucleotides: TGTACCAGCAGTTACCTAACTAGTGGGGGCTACCAAGAGACCCAGTACTTC.

The chain combines TRBV4-1 with TRBJ2-5, with 12 positions matching TRBD1. The CDR3 is 16 residues long. Germline loops: CDR1 MGHRA, CDR2 YSYEKL. The ends lost 2 bases at V and 11 bases at J; junction bases unmatched: 12. In DNA, the CDR3 is TGCGCCAGCAGCCAAACACGGGACAGGGGGCGGCGTGAGCAGTACTTC. Protein: CASSQTRDRGRREQYF.

This clonotype was picked up a small number of times. The V gene is TRBV7-8, the J gene TRBJ1-5; 7 positions match TRBD1. The CDR3 consists of 15 residues. CDR1 SGHVS and CDR2 FQNEAQ come from the germline V gene. V lost 1 base and J lost 2; bases outside the gene matches: 2. CDR3 sequence (DNA): TGTGCCAGCAGCTTAGGGGACAGCCGCAATCAGCCCCAGCATTTT. Amino acid sequence: CASSLGDSRNQPQHF. Using reference TRBV7-8 and TRBJ1-5 for the parts outside the CDR3, the full variable domain is GAGVSQSPRYKVAKRGQDVALRCDPISGHVSLFWYQQALGQGPEFLTYFQNEAQLDKSGLPSDRFFAERPEGSVSTLKIQRTQQEDSAVYLCASSLGDSRNQPQHFGDGTRLSIL.

The table lists this clonotype with a few counts. The V call is TRBV12-3 or TRBV12-4, the J call TRBJ2-1, with D unclear. The CDR3 contains 12 residues. With 2 bases removed from V and 10 bases from J, the gap between germline ends came to 9 bases. The chain's CDR3 is CASSLYAGEQFF. The CDR3 DNA reads as TGTGCCAGCAGTTTATATGCTGGGGAGCAGTTCTTC.

This clonotype appeared a few times. The chain couples TRBV7-2 to TRBJ2-7; D is uncertain. V lost 3 bases and J lost 4, with 16 bases in between. CDR3 length: 15 amino acids. Germline CDR1 and CDR2: SGHTA and FQGNSA. DNA for the CDR3: TGTGCCAGCAGCTTGAGACTCCCGGGTGGGTACGAGCAGTACTTC. Its protein is CASSLRLPGGYEQYF.

A few counts support this clonotype. The chain combines TRBV6-5 with TRBJ2-5; the match to TRBD1 covers 8 bases. The junction had 11 bases not matched to a gene; V was cut back by 6 bases and J by 2 bases. The CDR3 consists of 16 residues. Germline-derived CDR1 and CDR2 are MNHEY and SVGAGI. CDR3 sequence: CASSLSGTGIQETQYF. CDR3 DNA sequence: TGTGCCAGCAGCCTCTCCGGGACAGGCATACAAGAGACCCAGTACTTC.

The V call is TRBV7-9, the J call TRBJ1-2; D may be TRBD1 (5 bases). V was clipped by 7 bases and J by 2 bases, with 14 bases between them. The CDR3 sequence is 14 residues long. CDR1 is SEHNR and CDR2 is FQNEAQ in the germline V gene (reference sequence). For the CDR3, the DNA is TGTGCCAGCAACCCGGGGCAGGCGAACTATGGCTACACCTTC. Translation gives CASNPGQANYGYTF.

This clonotype was picked up many times. The rearrangement links TRBV20-1 to TRBJ2-1; no definite D call. The germline CDR1 and CDR2 sequences are DFQATT and SNEGSKA (reference sequence). V gave up 1 base and J gave up 5 bases, with 3 bases separating them. CDR3 length equals 11 residues. DNA of the CDR3: TGCAGTGCTAGAGGGGACAATGAGCAGTTCTTC. It codes for CSARGDNEQFF.

The gene calls are TRBV12-3 or TRBV12-4 and TRBJ2-2; TRBD2 is a possible D gene (6 bases). The CDR3 length is 16 residues. Between the trimmed V and J ends, which lost 1 base and 4 bases, there was a span of 13 bases. In nucleotides, the CDR3 is TGTGCCAGCAGTTTAGTGGGATGGCGGGGCACCGGGGAGCTGTTTTTT. This encodes CASSLVGWRGTGELFF.

The rearrangement joins TRBV20-1 to TRBJ1-6; D unclear. Trimming shortened V by 4 bases and J by 9 bases, and 10 bases separated the two germline ends. From germline, CDR1 is DFQATT and CDR2 SNEGSKA (reference sequence). This CDR3 has 12 amino acids. The CDR3 nucleotides are TGCAGTGCTACCGCCTACCCTTCACCCCTCCACTTT. It is translated as CSATAYPSPLHF.

This chain uses TRBV10-2 with TRBJ1-2, with D possibly being TRBD1 (6 bases). The CDR3 spans 15 residues. V shed 4 bases and J shed 8 bases, with 20 bases lying between them. CDR1 and CDR2 (germline): WSHSY, SAAADI. The CDR3 nucleotides are TGCGCCAGCAGTGGAGGTGCGGCAGGGGAAAAGGGCTACACCTTC. This translates into CASSGGAAGEKGYTF.

The chain recombines TRBV7-2 with TRBJ2-3; 10 bases line up with TRBD2. Germline values: CDR1 SGHTA, CDR2 FQGNSA. The ends lost 0 bases at V and 0 bases at J; junction bases unmatched: 6. The CDR3 extends over 18 amino acids. CDR3 in amino acids: CASSLAQIAGGSTDTQYF. The CDR3 DNA reads TGTGCCAGCAGCTTAGCGCAAATAGCGGGGGGAAGCACAGATACGCAGTATTTT.